Shown below are 22 T cell receptor beta chains from a single sample sequenced in a study of T cells in tumors after PD-1 blockade. Clones were read by immunoSEQ multiplex PCR, and TCRdb kept only the in-frame ones, dropping some. The profile shows approximately 50,000 clones, roughly 84% of them singletons. The specimen comprised PBMCs, sampled before anti-PD-1 therapy. These TCRs come from a human donor with advanced basal cell or squamous cell carcinoma (not recorded which).

In nucleotides, the CDR3 is TGTGCCAGCAGCTTAGGCGGGAGCCACACCGGGGAGCTGTTTTTT. This codes for CASSLGGSHTGELFF. The chain combines TRBV7-9 with TRBJ2-2; 7 nucleotides agree with TRBD2. With 1 base clipped from V and 3 bases from J, the junction kept 2 bases outside the gene matches. Germline values: CDR1 SEHNR, CDR2 FQNEAQ (reference sequence). The CDR3 runs 15 residues.

The rearrangement joins TRBV5-1 to TRBJ2-7; TRBD2 matches at 7 bases. V trimming: 3 bases; J trimming: 3 bases; junction bases outside the gene matches: 6. This CDR3 is built from 14 residues. CDR1 and CDR2 (germline): SGHRS, YFSETQ. CDR3 protein: CASSWGLTSYEQYF. CDR3 bases: TGCGCCAGCAGCTGGGGACTAACCAGCTACGAGCAGTACTTC.

The chain recombines TRBV6-5 with TRBJ1-2; D is perhaps TRBD1 (5 bases). The germline V gene encodes CDR1 MNHEY and CDR2 SVGAGI. This CDR3 comprises 15 residues. V shed 6 bases and J shed 3 bases, with 17 bases lying between them. CDR3 in amino acids: CASRTSDSGYYGYTF. The CDR3 DNA is TGTGCCAGCAGGACATCCGACAGCGGATACTATGGCTACACCTTC.

The J gene is TRBJ2-1, the V gene TRBV5-1, with 12 bases identical to TRBD2. With 0 bases clipped from V and 3 bases from J, the junction kept 7 bases outside the gene matches. The germline gives CDR1 SGHRS, CDR2 YFSETQ. The CDR3 loop spans 18 amino acids. CDR3 in DNA: TGCGCCAGCAGCTTGGAACTAGCGGGAGGCTACTACTACAATGAGCAGTTCTTC. Encoded protein: CASSLELAGGYYYNEQFF.

The chain couples TRBV15 to TRBJ1-2, with 8 bases identical to TRBD1. The ends lost 0 bases at V and 3 bases at J; junction bases unmatched: 12. Germline lookup yields CDR1 LNHNV and CDR2 YYDKDF (reference sequence). The CDR3 is 18 residues long. CDR3 amino acids: CATSRDKLFGDRHYGYTF. The CDR3 DNA is TGTGCCACCAGCAGAGATAAGTTATTCGGGGACAGGCACTATGGCTACACCTTC.

The rearrangement joins TRBV6-5 to TRBJ2-2, with 9 positions matching TRBD1. This CDR3 has 13 amino acids. Germline trimming cut 6 bases from V and 4 bases from J; bases unmatched to any gene: 0. Germline V gene data show CDR1 as MNHEY and CDR2 as SVGAGI. DNA of the CDR3: TGTGCCAGCAGGACAGGGGGCACCGGGGAGCTGTTTTTT. Translation: CASRTGGTGELFF.

The V gene is TRBV6-6, the J gene TRBJ2-7; no firm D call. Germline CDR1 MNHNY, CDR2 SVGAGI (reference sequence). V dropped 2 bases and J dropped 3 bases, with 11 bases sitting between them. The CDR3 covers 14 residues. The CDR3: CASSYPNLGYEQYF. In DNA form, the CDR3 reads TGTGCCAGCAGTTACCCGAATTTAGGCTACGAGCAGTACTTC.

V usage is TRBV10-1 and J usage is TRBJ2-2; no firm D call. V was shortened by 2 bases and J by 5 bases, with 6 bases between the two germline ends. Germline CDR1 WNHNN, CDR2 SYGVQD (reference sequence). The CDR3 has 13 residues. The CDR3 coding sequence is TGCGCCAGCAGTGAGCCGTTTACCGGGGAGCTGTTTTTT. Encoded protein: CASSEPFTGELFF.

The chain carries TRBV24-1 and TRBJ2-1; D remains ambiguous. This CDR3 is 11 amino acids long. Germline values: CDR1 KGHDR, CDR2 SFDVKD. Trimming removed 5 bases from V and 7 bases from J, with 5 bases in between. The CDR3 reads CATSGLNEQFF. Written as DNA, the CDR3 is TGTGCCACCAGTGGTTTAAATGAGCAGTTCTTC.

The chain is built from TRBV19 and TRBJ1-6; TRBD1 agrees at 8 bases. The CDR3 contains 15 residues. V gave up 6 bases and J gave up 7 bases; unmatched junction bases: 8. Per germline, CDR1 LNHDA and CDR2 SQIVND (reference sequence). CDR3 bases: TGTGCCAGTAGCCGGGACAGGCCCTCCAATTCACCCCTCCACTTT. Amino acid sequence: CASSRDRPSNSPLHF. The full variable domain, in which reference TRBV19 and TRBJ1-6 provide the parts outside the CDR3, is DGGITQSPKYLFRKEGQNVTLSCEQNLNHDAMYWYRQDPGQGLRLIYYSQIVNDFQKGDIAEGYSVSREKKESFPLTVTSAQKNPTAFYLCASSRDRPSNSPLHFGNGTRLTVT.

The chain employs TRBV6-6 and TRBJ2-3; D call uncertain. The CDR3 length is 14 residues. Germline assignment: CDR1 MNHNY and CDR2 SVGAGI (reference sequence). V was cut by 1 base and J by 6 bases, with 11 bases left in between. CDR3 coding DNA: TGTGCCAGCAGTTACTTGTCGGTCGTGGATACGCAGTATTTT. Protein product: CASSYLSVVDTQYF.

The chain has TRBV6-5 and TRBJ1-1, with D hard to call. V was cut by 5 bases and J by 0 bases, with 10 bases left in between. The CDR3 covers 14 residues. Germline V gene lookup returns CDR1 MNHEY and CDR2 SVGAGI. Here the CDR3 reads CASSSMRLNTEAFF. In DNA, the CDR3 is TGTGCCAGCAGTAGCATGAGGCTGAACACTGAAGCTTTCTTT.

The genes are TRBV19 and TRBJ1-1; D ambiguous. Germline V lookup: CDR1 LNHDA, CDR2 SQIVND (reference sequence). Trimming pared 1 base from V and 4 bases from J, leaving 10 bases between. This CDR3 contains 14 residues. The CDR3 sequence: CASSIGRGGTEAFF. As DNA, the CDR3 is TGTGCCAGTAGTATAGGCCGGGGTGGCACTGAAGCTTTCTTT.

The CDR3 loop is CASSQVGGGLLRYEQYF. The DNA for the CDR3 is TGTGCCAGCAGCCAAGTTGGTGGGGGACTACTTAGATACGAGCAGTACTTC. This chain connects TRBV4-2 to TRBJ2-7; TRBD2 agrees at 7 bases. CDR3 length equals 17 residues. Germline V gene data show CDR1 as LGHNA and CDR2 as YNFKEQ. The J segment lost 4 bases and the V segment lost 1 base, leaving 13 bases of the junction unmatched.

The genes are TRBV11-1 and TRBJ2-2; 9 bases are shared with TRBD2. Germline loops: CDR1 SGHAT, CDR2 FQDESV (reference sequence). Trimming at V came to 1 base and at J to 1 base, leaving 1 base not matched to a gene. The CDR3 is 16 residues long. The CDR3 protein is CASSLGLAENTGELFF. As DNA, the CDR3 is TGTGCCAGCAGCTTAGGACTAGCGGAGAACACCGGGGAGCTGTTTTTT.

This chain uses TRBV4-2 with TRBJ1-5, with 7 bases matching TRBD1. V lost 4 bases to trimming and J lost 5 bases; unmatched junction nucleotides: 17. The length of the CDR3 is 18 residues. Germline loops: CDR1 LGHNA, CDR2 YNFKEQ. CDR3 sequence reads: CASSPNALDRSTYQPQHF. CDR3 sequence (DNA): TGTGCCAGCAGCCCGAACGCTCTGGACAGGTCAACGTATCAGCCCCAGCATTTT.

This sequence joins TRBV18 and TRBJ1-2; TRBD1 is a possible D gene (5 bases). V was pared by 3 bases and J by 3 bases, with 17 bases between. CDR1 and CDR2 from the germline V gene are KGHSH and LQKENI. This CDR3 has 16 amino acids. The CDR3 coding sequence is TGTGCCAGCTCACCTTCCCAGGGAAGTTTTCACTATGGCTACACCTTC. Translation: CASSPSQGSFHYGYTF. Full variable domain (outside the CDR3, taken from reference TRBV18 and TRBJ1-2): NAGVMQNPRHLVRRRGQEARLRCSPMKGHSHVYWYRQLPEEGLKFMVYLQKENIIDESGMPKERFSAEFPKEGPSILRIQQVVRGDSAAYFCASSPSQGSFHYGYTFGSGTRLTVV.

The rearrangement links TRBV19 to TRBJ1-2; 10 bases are a match to TRBD1. The CDR3 runs 16 residues. CDR1 is LNHDA and CDR2 is SQIVND in the germline V gene (reference sequence). Unmatched junction bases numbered 4, after V lost 1 base and J lost 2 bases. In DNA form, the CDR3 reads TGTGCCAGTAGTATAGTGGGACAGGGGATCAACTATGGCTACACCTTC. Its translation is CASSIVGQGINYGYTF.

Only one count was recorded for this clone. This sequence joins TRBV13 and TRBJ1-1; perhaps TRBD1 as D (6 bases). Germline CDR1 and CDR2: PRHDT and FYEKMQ (reference sequence). V was trimmed by 2 bases and J by 0 bases, leaving 7 bases between them. The CDR3 length is 14 residues. The CDR3 here is CASSLPGVNTEAFF. The CDR3 nucleotides are TGTGCCAGCAGCTTACCAGGGGTGAACACTGAAGCTTTCTTT. Using reference TRBV13 and TRBJ1-1 for the parts outside the CDR3, the full variable domain is AAGVIQSPRHLIKEKRETATLKCYPIPRHDTVYWYQQGPGQDPQFLISFYEKMQSDKGSIPDRFSAQQFSDYHSELNMSSLELGDSALYFCASSLPGVNTEAFFGQGTRLTVV.

V usage is TRBV3-1 (or the pseudogene TRBV3-2) and J usage is TRBJ2-7; possibly TRBD2 for D (7 bases). The germline CDR1 and CDR2 sequences are LGHDT and YNNKEL (reference sequence). This CDR3 spans 18 amino acids. Deletions cut 5 bases from V and 4 bases from J, with 27 bases between. CDR3 sequence: CASSARRRGRESIYEQYF. DNA for the CDR3: TGTGCCAGCAGCGCACGTAGACGGGGGCGGGAGAGTATTTACGAGCAGTACTTC.

J is TRBJ2-2 and V is TRBV28; either TRBD1 or TRBD2 may fit D (6 bases each). The CDR3 length is 16 residues. Germline V gives CDR1 MDHEN, CDR2 SYDVKM. V shed 2 bases and J shed 1 base, with 11 bases lying between them. The CDR3, as DNA: TGTGCCAGCAGTTTAGTACAGGGAGGGAACACCGGGGAGCTGTTTTTT. Protein: CASSLVQGGNTGELFF.

The chain's CDR3 is CASSQGAHSNQPQHF. DNA for the CDR3: TGTGCCAGCAGCCAGGGTGCTCATAGCAATCAGCCCCAGCATTTT. The chain couples TRBV3-1 (or the pseudogene TRBV3-2) to TRBJ1-5; D not certain. The V end lost 3 bases, the J end lost 0 bases, and 9 bases lay between the germline ends. Germline lookup yields CDR1 LGHDT and CDR2 YNNKEL (reference sequence). The CDR3 consists of 15 residues.